This TCR beta chain was sequenced during a study of shared clonotypes between healthy human individuals. Whole-study context: For every donor, three CD4 naive, three CD4 memory, two CD8 naive and one CD8 memory plates were used.

Sorted-subset replicate PCRs used about 0.2 ug DNA, approximately 30,000 T cell genomes. As processed by the authors: Because ImmunoSEQ provided only junction sequences with no quality scores, the filtering differed. Method: immunoSEQ multiplex PCR; TCRdb's copy keeps in-frame clones and lacks some. The DNA gave D and trimming, while V, J and clone size come from that table. The table includes fewer than 850,000 clones, 96% detected once. Concerning this clone itself: Its antigen remains unknown.

The CDR3 has 17 amino acids. Germline V gene lookup returns CDR1 MDHEN and CDR2 SYDVKM. The germline V and J ends were trimmed by 5 bases and 4 bases, with 24 bases remaining between them. Notes on the study in general: Blood was the only sampled material, and tissue repertoires likely differ.

CD45RO negativity and positive selection for CCR7 defined naive CD8 cells, a population that excluded terminally differentiated effector memory CD45RA+ cells. The sample comprised naive CD8+ T cells sorted from blood. This sequence originates from a man aged 25-40 years in good health. This sequence joins TRBV28 and TRBJ2-7; TRBD2 is a possible D gene (6 bases). CDR3 coding DNA: TGTGCCAGCAGTCTTACCCGGGGGACGGGTCCCCATTACGAGCAGTACTTC. It is translated as CASSLTRGTGPHYEQYF.